This record looks at one T cell receptor (beta chain) sequence and its context. This clonotype came up many times. Its antigen target is currently unknown. Per-base quality was not reported, and no clone a single base away is much larger than it. Stable Graves' hyperthyroidism was defined as the absence of progression to ophthalmopathy over 18 months of follow-up. The hyperthyroidism patients were between 18 and 65 years old and newly diagnosed, with a disease duration of less than 2 months. Patients with uncontrolled infections, other autoimmune diseases, pregnancy or lactation were excluded. Clinical symptoms, serum thyroxine and TRAb, thyroid ultrasound, and orbital computed tomography formed the basis for the diagnoses. Total RNA was extracted with Trizol reagent, and quality was checked on an Agilent 2100 Bioanalyzer. The data originate from a study of T cells in Graves' hyperthyroidism and ophthalmopathy (dated by TCRdb to the late 2010s). Study-level background: To identify distinguishing TCR V-J signatures, a discovery cohort of 100 or so patients was used, comprising 40 to 45 with Graves' ophthalmopathy and 57 with stable Graves' hyperthyroidism. Prospective prediction of ophthalmopathy was tested in an independent validation cohort of fewer than 20 hyperthyroidism patients and 15 to 17 patients who later progressed to ophthalmopathy. For training and testing, the 100 or so patients in the discovery cohort were randomly divided in a 7:3 ratio. In addition, the study compared T-cell repertoires in thyroid tissue and in blood from six Graves' hyperthyroidism patients. After blood sampling, hyperthyroidism patients were treated with methimazole at a starting dose of 30 mg daily, and ophthalmopathy patients were treated with high-dose intravenous methylprednisolone. The paper describes TCR Vbeta CDR3 sequencing of fewer than 150 peripheral blood samples, made up of roughly 40 ophthalmopathy patients, 70 to 80 hyperthyroidism patients and about 17 progressor patients. Summary of the overall study and its limitations: In validation, the model predicted progression to ophthalmopathy a median of around 6.5 months before onset, with over 60% sensitivity and 72.22% specificity. No statistical method was used to set the sample size in advance, and investigators knew the group allocation. Most expanded thyroid clonotypes (frequency above 0.001) were also found in blood, which suggests that blood repertoires may mirror thyroid immune responses. A 13 V-J signature model separated ophthalmopathy from stable hyperthyroidism, with nearly 90% sensitivity and 81.08% specificity in cross-validation and 80%/75% in testing.

From the germline V gene, CDR1 is SGHVT and CDR2 is SQSDAQ. Trimming removed 6 bases from V and 5 bases from J, leaving 11 bases between the germline ends. Spanning cysteine to phenylalanine, the CDR3 consists of 13 amino acids. Only the CDR3 DNA is retained, 39 bases long and in frame from the first base. Amplification of TCR beta CDR3 regions was carried out from RNA transcripts. The first round of RT-PCR for the TCR CDR3 was performed with the HTBI primer set and the Qiagen OneStep RT-PCR kit. The libraries were constructed in a second round of multiplex PCR and then size-selected and purified. Sequencing of the libraries was done on an Illumina HiSeq2000 using paired-end 100 bp reads. The authors' analysis ran thus. SOAPnuke was used to process the raw data, removing reads that contained adapters or uncalled bases, had a mean Phred below 15, or lacked an exact match to the constant primer or identifier. COPE v1.2.5 was used to merge the high-quality paired reads, and each unique nucleotide sequence was defined as a clonotype. MiTCR v1.1 was used to align the clonotypes against IMGT TRBV, TRBD and TRBJ reference segments. Only V-J combinations with frequency above 0.0001, covering 99% to 99.2% of repertoires, were analysed. A TCS score was defined as the ratio of F50 (clonal expansion) to E x V (chaos), with BLOSUM62-based TCRdist applied between CDR3 peptides within each V-J. Welch's t-statistics and random forest reduced 500 to 650 V-J features to around 14, which were used in a naive Bayes classifier (R e1071). The Morisita-Horn index was used to measure how similar the thyroid and blood repertoires were. In TCRdb, the public reads were trimmed at Q25 with fastp and aligned with MiXCR, with productive beta chains retained. Each entry merges the rows of one CDR3 protein and shows their most common DNA and genes. In this record, the V and J calls reflect TCRdb's handling and not the investigators' own analysis. The sample yields roughly 570,000 distinct CDR3 sequences; 40% to 55% were counted once. The ten largest clones take up around 7.7% of the sample.

The specimen sequenced was peripheral blood or thyroid tissue (not recorded which). The rearrangement joined TRBV7-4 to TRBJ1-5; the D gene cannot be named for sure. This clonotype was obtained from a woman under 30 with Graves' hyperthyroidism. The CDR3 reads as follows: CASSPGVHQPQHF. In nucleotides, the sequence is TGTGCCAGCAGTCCTGGGGTCCATCAGCCCCAGCATTTT.